Following are 24 T cell receptor beta chains from one sample sequenced in a study of T cells in women clearing cervical HPV infection. The table came from immunoSEQ multiplex PCR; TCRdb's copy has only in-frame clones and leaves some out. The listing contains roughly 28,000 clones. The sample comprised blood buffy coat. These receptors came from a woman aged 18-70 years with a cervical HPV16 infection that either progressed to CIN3+ or cleared (not recorded which).

As to this clone: The read comes to an end 3 residues before the CDR3 does, leaving the germline J gene to fill in the end. The V gene is TRBV20-1, the J gene TRBJ1-1; D may be TRBD1 (5 bases). V was trimmed by 1 base and J by 0 bases, leaving 9 bases between them. CDR1 DFQATT and CDR2 SNEGSKA come from the germline V gene (reference sequence). This CDR3 contains 14 residues. The DNA read from the CDR3 is TGCAGTGCTAGAGTTGAGGGGATGAACACTGAA. Protein: CSARVEGMNTE. The complete CDR3 protein is CSARVEGMNTEAFF.

Worth noting for this clone: Read coverage stops 3 residues before the CDR3 terminus; the germline J gene supplies the remainder. The rearrangement links TRBV29-1 to TRBJ2-5, with D possibly TRBD1 on 5 matching bases. Germline values: CDR1 SQVTM, CDR2 ANQGSEA. V was cut by 7 bases and J by 5 bases, with 14 bases left in between. The CDR3 sequence is 12 residues long. The DNA read from the CDR3 is TGCAGCGCGGACATCTCACGGGAGACC. This codes for CSADISRET. The full-length CDR3 reads as CSADISRETQYF.

About this clone itself: The read ends 3 residues shy of where the CDR3 ends; the end is completed using the germline J gene. This sequence joins TRBV20-1 and TRBJ2-7; 7 positions match TRBD2. V dropped 6 bases and J dropped 2; count of bases not matched to a gene: 7. Germline V CDR1 and CDR2: DFQATT, SNEGSKA (reference sequence). The CDR3 extends over 13 amino acids. CDR3 in amino acids: CSAVAGKAYEQYF. The sequenced part of the CDR3 DNA is TGCAGTGCGGTAGCGGGCAAGGCCTACGAG.

A note on this clone: With the read ending 3 residues before the CDR3 end, the germline J gene is used to fill in that end. The chain is built from TRBV5-6 and TRBJ1-6; D not certain. Germline lookup yields CDR1 SGHDT and CDR2 YYEEEE. There are 15 residues in the CDR3. V gave up 0 bases and J gave up 4 bases, with 8 bases separating them. This CDR3 is CASSLDTGYNSPLHF. The part of the CDR3 DNA that was read is TGTGCCAGCAGCTTGGATACCGGGTATAATTCACCC.

About this clone: The read comes to an end 3 residues before the CDR3 does, leaving the germline J gene to fill in the end. The J gene is TRBJ2-3, the V gene TRBV5-1; D possibly corresponds to TRBD1 (6 bases). V shed 4 bases and J shed 3 bases, with 18 bases lying between them. This CDR3 spans 16 amino acids. Germline CDR1 reads SGHRS; CDR2 reads YFSETQ. The sequenced part of the CDR3 DNA is TGCGCCAGCAGCGGACCACGGGACACTGGGACAGATACG. Its protein product is CASSGPRDTGTDT. The whole CDR3 reads CASSGPRDTGTDTQYF.

With respect to this clone: The read halts 3 residues ahead of the CDR3 end, with the missing end drawn from the germline J gene. Other DNA sequences in the same sample also yield this CDR3. This rearrangement joins TRBV5-6 to TRBJ1-5; D uncertain. V shed 0 bases and J shed 4 bases, with 5 bases lying between them. This CDR3 has 13 residues. Germline V gives CDR1 SGHDT, CDR2 YYEEEE. The CDR3: CASSLGQNQPQHF. CDR3 DNA, as far as it was read: TGTGCCAGCAGCTTGGGGCAGAATCAGCCC.

CDR3 in amino acids: CASSLRGYEQYF. Partial CDR3 DNA: TGTGCCAGCAGTCTCCGGGGATACGAG. The chain combines TRBV28 with TRBJ2-7, with D possibly being TRBD2 (5 bases). The read stops 3 residues short of the end of the CDR3; the missing end is completed from the germline J gene. Per the germline V gene, CDR1 is MDHEN and CDR2 is SYDVKM. Trimming left V 5 bases short and J 4 bases short, with 9 bases between. This CDR3 comprises 12 residues.

In the case of this clone: Read sequence stops 3 residues before the CDR3 end, and the germline J gene provides the missing end. The chain joins TRBV20-1 to TRBJ2-7; D perhaps matches TRBD1 (6 bases). The CDR3 covers 14 residues. V lost 4 bases and J lost 3, with 16 bases in between. Germline CDR1 is DFQATT and CDR2 is SNEGSKA (reference sequence). The CDR3 region is CSATDRTEIYEQYF. CDR3 DNA (partial): TGCAGTGCTACCGACAGGACAGAGATCTACGAG.

On this clone: The CDR3 end falls 3 residues outside the read, so it is completed with the germline J gene. This chain joins TRBV29-1 and TRBJ2-7, with TRBD1 matching over 8 bases. CDR3 length equals 14 residues. The V segment lost 3 bases and the J segment 1 base; nucleotides outside the gene matches: 5. Germline CDR1 SQVTM, CDR2 ANQGSEA. The sequenced part of the CDR3 DNA is TGCAGCGTTGATTCAGGGACAGGTTCCTACGAG. This sequence encodes CSVDSGTGSYE. The whole CDR3 protein is CSVDSGTGSYEQYF.

CDR3 sequence: CASSALATDGGKRYGYTF. CDR3 DNA, as far as it was read: TGTGCCAGCTCCGCATTAGCTACCGACGGGGGGAAACGGTATGGC. The V call is TRBV18, the J call TRBJ1-2, with D possibly matching TRBD1 (5 bases). The read ends 3 residues early relative to the CDR3; the germline J gene fills the gap. This CDR3 is built from 18 residues. The germline V gene encodes CDR1 KGHSH and CDR2 LQKENI. The V gene lost 6 bases and the J gene lost 5 bases, with 28 bases spanning the gap.

Regarding this clone: The read ends 3 residues shy of where the CDR3 ends; the end is completed using the germline J gene. The chain has TRBV5-1 and TRBJ2-2; 10 nucleotides align to TRBD2. The CDR3 is made up of 17 amino acids. Germline assignment: CDR1 SGHRS and CDR2 YFSETQ. V trimming: 4 bases; J trimming: 4 bases; junction bases outside the gene matches: 10. CDR3 sequence reads: CASSQAGGPGGTGELFF. The CDR3 DNA, read in part, is TGCGCCAGCAGCCAAGCGGGAGGGCCGGGCGGCACCGGGGAG.

Points on this clone: The missing CDR3 end, 3 residues past where the read stops, is filled in from the germline J gene. The V and J genes are TRBV14 and TRBJ2-7; TRBD1 aligns across 7 bases. This CDR3 has 13 amino acids. Unmatched junction bases numbered 4, after V lost 4 bases and J lost 4 bases. CDR1 SGHDN and CDR2 FVKESK come from the germline V gene. CDR3 sequence reads: CASSLRGSYEQYF. CDR3 DNA, as far as it was read: TGTGCCAGCAGCCTCAGGGGGTCGTACGAG.

As regards this clone: The observed sequence ends 3 residues before the CDR3 terminus, with the missing tail filled in from the germline J gene. This chain connects TRBV20-1 to TRBJ2-7, with a possible D match to TRBD1 (6 bases). From germline, CDR1 is DFQATT and CDR2 SNEGSKA (reference sequence). With 0 bases removed from V and 5 bases from J, the gap between germline ends came to 23 bases. The CDR3 spans 17 residues. The sequenced part of the CDR3 DNA is TGCAGTGCTAGAGATCAAAGAGGACAGACAGCGGTCCACGAG. This translates into CSARDQRGQTAVHE. The complete CDR3 protein is CSARDQRGQTAVHEQYF.

In the case of this clone: Read coverage stops 3 residues before the CDR3 terminus; the germline J gene supplies the remainder. This chain connects TRBV14 to TRBJ1-4; D call uncertain. CDR3 size: 18 residues. V was shortened by 0 bases and J by 3 bases, with 17 bases between the two germline ends. CDR1 SGHDN and CDR2 FVKESK come from the germline V gene. CDR3 residues: CASSQDQGSSVANEKLFF. Incomplete CDR3 DNA: TGTGCCAGCAGCCAAGATCAAGGCAGTAGCGTGGCTAATGAAAAA.

For this clone: The missing CDR3 end, 3 residues past where the read stops, is filled in from the germline J gene. The chain links TRBV6-1 to TRBJ2-5; 15 nucleotides align to TRBD2. CDR3 length: 14 amino acids. Per germline, CDR1 MNHNS and CDR2 SASEGT. The V and J ends lost 3 bases and 7 bases, in that order; junction bases with no gene match: 0. The CDR3 sequence: CASSEGLAGGTQYF. The covered CDR3 bases are TGTGCCAGCAGTGAGGGACTAGCGGGAGGGACC.

Note on this clone: The read finishes 3 residues shy of the CDR3 end, and the germline J gene is used to complete it. The V and J genes are TRBV11-3 and TRBJ1-2; possible D gene TRBD1, 6 bases. The CDR3 spans 15 residues. The V end lost 7 bases, the J end lost 0 bases, and 15 bases lay between the germline ends. Germline V lookup: CDR1 SGHNT, CDR2 YENEEA. Partial CDR3 DNA: TGTGCCAGCACCGAGGACAGACAAGCTAACTATGGC. It encodes CASTEDRQANYG. In full, the CDR3 is CASTEDRQANYGYTF.

A remark on this clone: Read data end 3 residues before the CDR3 end; the end is taken from the germline J gene. This sequence joins TRBV19 and TRBJ1-5; no definite D call. Trimming removed 7 bases at V and 9 bases at J, with 19 bases between. The V gene's germline CDR1 is LNHDA and CDR2 SQIVND (reference sequence). The CDR3 covers 14 residues. The CDR3 spells CASTTAAAQVPQHF. Incomplete CDR3 DNA: TGTGCCAGTACCACAGCGGCGGCCCAAGTGCCC.

Regarding this clone: The read ends 3 residues shy of where the CDR3 ends; the end is completed using the germline J gene. V gene TRBV5-5 combines with J gene TRBJ2-7, with a tentative D call TRBD2 (6 bases). The germline gives CDR1 SGHKS, CDR2 YYEKEE (reference sequence). V dropped 1 base and J dropped 3 bases, with 11 bases sitting between them. The CDR3 runs 14 residues. CDR3 loop: CASSLRGAGYEQYF. The covered CDR3 bases are TGTGCCAGCAGCTTGAGAGGAGCGGGCTACGAG.

Points on this clone: The CDR3 goes on 3 residues after the read ends, and that part is filled in from the germline J gene. The chain carries TRBV15 and TRBJ2-6; D is unresolved. V was pared by 1 base and J by 0 bases, with 7 bases between. In germline, CDR1 is LNHNV, CDR2 YYDKDF (reference sequence). The CDR3 loop spans 16 amino acids. The CDR3 loop reads CATSRVTGSGANVLTF. CDR3 bases read: TGTGCCACCAGCAGAGTGACGGGCTCTGGGGCCAACGTC.

A word on this clone: Sequencing ends 3 residues short of the CDR3 end; the germline J gene provides the rest. V and J are TRBV2 and TRBJ1-6; D gene uncertain. Deletions cut 7 bases from V and 9 bases from J, with 19 bases between. The CDR3 covers 15 residues. The germline CDR1 and CDR2 sequences are SNHLY and FYNNEI. The CDR3 loop reads CASNPGGFGGSPLHF. The part of the CDR3 DNA that was read is TGTGCCAGCAACCCCGGTGGCTTTGGCGGTTCACCC.

Comments on this clone: The read ends 3 residues before the CDR3 terminus; that terminus is restored from the germline J gene. The chain couples TRBV5-1 to TRBJ1-1, with 8 bases matching TRBD1. The CDR3 contains 12 residues. From germline, CDR1 is SGHRS and CDR2 YFSETQ. V was pared by 4 bases and J by 7 bases, with 3 bases of the junction left unmatched. The chain's CDR3 is CASSRQGLEAFF. The DNA read from the CDR3 is TGCGCCAGCAGCCGACAGGGGCTTGAA.

About this clone itself: From the germline J gene comes the end of the CDR3, since the read stops 3 residues before it. The chain joins TRBV20-1 to TRBJ2-1, with TRBD1 matching 11 bases. The CDR3 is made up of 16 amino acids. CDR1 DFQATT and CDR2 SNEGSKA come from the germline V gene (reference sequence). J lost 3 bases, V lost 0 bases, and 4 bases had no gene match. The part of the CDR3 DNA that was read is TGCAGTGCTAGAGATCGGGACAGGGGGGACTACAATGAG. Amino acids: CSARDRDRGDYNE. The CDR3 in full is CSARDRDRGDYNEQFF.

As concerns this clone: The read gets to within 3 residues of the CDR3 end, and the germline J gene fills in the rest. This chain uses TRBV2 with TRBJ2-2, with 8 positions matching TRBD2. The V and J ends lost 11 bases and 6 bases, in that order; junction bases with no gene match: 2. Germline V gene data show CDR1 as SNHLY and CDR2 as FYNNEI. CDR3 length equals 11 residues. CDR3 amino acids: CAWRGAGELFF. The part of the CDR3 DNA that was read is TGTGCCTGGCGGGGGGCCGGGGAG. The full variable domain, rest sourced from reference TRBV2 and TRBJ2-2, is EPEVTQTPSHQVTQMGQEVILRCVPISNHLYFYWYRQILGQKVEFLVSFYNNEISEKSEIFDDQFSVERPDGSNFTLKIRSTKLEDSAMYFCAWRGAGELFFGEGSRLTVL.

Partial CDR3 DNA: TGTGCCAGCACCAGTTCCGGGACAGGGGGAGGGAAA. Translating it yields CASTSSGTGGGK. The CDR3 in full is CASTSSGTGGGKLFF. This chain connects TRBV28 to TRBJ1-4, with 11 bases that match TRBD1. Sequencing ends 3 residues short of the CDR3 end; the germline J gene provides the rest. CDR3 size: 15 residues. Per germline, CDR1 MDHEN and CDR2 SYDVKM.